The 21 T cell receptor beta chains reported below all come from one sample, sequenced in a study of blood T cell repertoires in COVID-19. Profiled with immunoSEQ multiplex PCR; TCRdb holds only in-frame clones, not every one. The table has around 200,000 clones, about four fifths seen once. Input material: peripheral blood. These receptors were obtained from a woman aged 40 to 50 with COVID-19, enrolled during active disease.

This clone was detected once. The chain is built from TRBV7-3 and TRBJ2-1, with 7 nucleotides matching TRBD1. The CDR3 covers 14 residues. Germline CDR1 and CDR2: SGHTA and FQGTGA. V lost 5 bases to trimming and J lost 5 bases; unmatched junction nucleotides: 6. CDR3 nucleotides: TGTGCCAGCAGCCCGGGACAGAACAACAATGAGCAGTTCTTC. Its protein is CASSPGQNNNEQFF.

This rearrangement joins TRBV7-9 to TRBJ1-1; no reliable D call. V was pared by 1 base and J by 10 bases, with 16 bases between. Looked up from germline, CDR1 is SEHNR and CDR2 is FQNEAQ (reference sequence). CDR3 length: 14 amino acids. The CDR3 nucleotides read TGTGCCAGCAGCTTAGATGGGCCGATCCGTGGAGCTTTCTTT. Protein sequence: CASSLDGPIRGAFF.

This rearrangement joins TRBV29-1 to TRBJ2-7, with 7 bases matching TRBD1. CDR1 is SQVTM, CDR2 ANQGSEA, per germline. This CDR3 comprises 13 residues. The V segment lost 4 bases and the J segment 0 bases; nucleotides outside the gene matches: 3. The CDR3 loop is CSVGDRISYEQYF. CDR3 nucleotides: TGCAGCGTTGGGGACAGAATCTCCTACGAGCAGTACTTC.

V usage is TRBV7-2 and J usage is TRBJ2-7; D is perhaps TRBD1 (6 bases). The germline CDR1 and CDR2 sequences are SGHTA and FQGNSA. The CDR3 sequence is 13 residues long. V was shortened by 4 bases and J by 3 bases, with 10 bases between the two germline ends. In DNA form, the CDR3 reads TGTGCCAGCAGCTGGGGACACAGCTACGAGCAGTACTTC. Its translation: CASSWGHSYEQYF.

This chain links TRBV10-1 with TRBJ2-7; 8 bases are shared with TRBD1. Per germline, CDR1 WNHNN and CDR2 SYGVQD (reference sequence). The CDR3 is 13 amino acids. V was pared by 2 bases and J by 3 bases, with 0 bases of the junction left unmatched. The CDR3 DNA reads TGCGCCAGCAGTGAGACAGGGGGCTACGAGCAGTACTTC. Encoded protein: CASSETGGYEQYF.

The V and J genes are TRBV6-4 and TRBJ2-1; 10 nucleotides line up with TRBD2. Looked up from germline, CDR1 is MRHNA and CDR2 is SNTAGT. The CDR3 totals 15 residues. J gave up 8 bases and V 2 bases, and 6 bases lay outside the gene matches. Here the CDR3 DNA reads TGTGCCAGCAGTGACCGAATAGCGGGGGGCCATGAGCAGTTCTTC. Its protein is CASSDRIAGGHEQFF.

V and J are TRBV6-2 or TRBV6-3 and TRBJ1-1; 9 nucleotides line up with TRBD1. V was clipped by 4 bases and J by 10 bases; unmatched bases: 4. The CDR3 spans 12 residues. Germline lookup yields CDR1 MNHEY and CDR2 SVGEGT. The CDR3 nucleotides read TGTGCCAGCAGTTCCGGGACAGGGTCAGCTTTCTTT. Amino acid sequence: CASSSGTGSAFF.

The chain is built from TRBV18 and TRBJ1-4, with a weak D call TRBD1 (6 bases). V gave up 3 bases and J gave up 6 bases, with 20 bases separating them. This CDR3 contains 17 residues. CDR1 and CDR2 from the germline V gene are KGHSH and LQKENI. The CDR3 loop reads CASSPKRTELLDEKLFF. Written as DNA, the CDR3 is TGTGCCAGCTCACCTAAAAGGACAGAACTACTAGATGAAAAACTGTTTTTT.

The chain carries TRBV12-5 and TRBJ1-1; TRBD1 matches at 8 bases. CDR3 length: 14 amino acids. Germline trimming cut 1 base from V and 5 bases from J; bases unmatched to any gene: 3. Germline CDR1 reads LGHNT; CDR2 reads FRNRAP. In DNA form, the CDR3 reads TGTGCTAGTGGTTTGGGACAGGGGAGGACTGAAGCTTTCTTT. Its protein product is CASGLGQGRTEAFF.

V gene TRBV7-2 combines with J gene TRBJ1-5; 7 positions agree with TRBD1. J was trimmed by 3 bases and V by 1 base; bases with no gene match: 9. The CDR3 extends over 17 amino acids. Germline V CDR1 and CDR2: SGHTA, FQGNSA. In nucleotides, the CDR3 is TGTGCCAGCAGCTTAGTTGGGACAGCCACGAACAATCAGCCCCAGCATTTT. Residues: CASSLVGTATNNQPQHF.

The chain couples TRBV6-5 to TRBJ1-2; 7 bases align to TRBD1. Germline V gene data show CDR1 as MNHEY and CDR2 as SVGAGI. The V and J ends lost 5 bases and 7 bases, in that order; junction bases with no gene match: 7. The CDR3 spans 13 residues. CDR3 DNA sequence: TGTGCCAGCAGTCTTACAGGGGAGTCTGGCTACACCTTC. Translating it yields CASSLTGESGYTF.

The chain carries TRBV5-1 and TRBJ2-7; 10 bases are a match to TRBD2. Germline V gene lookup returns CDR1 SGHRS and CDR2 YFSETQ. J gave up 7 bases and V 4 bases, and 17 bases lay outside the gene matches. The CDR3 is 17 amino acids. The DNA of the CDR3 is TGCGCCAGCAGCCCTCAGCGGGAGGGCCTATCAGGGGGGGAGCAGTACTTC. This encodes CASSPQREGLSGGEQYF.

The J gene is TRBJ1-1, the V gene TRBV6-6, with TRBD1 matching 7 bases. Per germline, CDR1 MNHNY and CDR2 SVGAGI (reference sequence). The CDR3 is made up of 12 amino acids. V trimming: 10 bases; J trimming: 1 base; junction bases outside the gene matches: 3. Written as DNA, the CDR3 is TGTGCCACCAGGACAGGGAACACTGAAGCTTTCTTT. Its translation: CATRTGNTEAFF.

This clone is a singleton in its sample. The chain uses TRBV6-1 and TRBJ2-1; D perhaps matches TRBD2 (6 bases). In germline, CDR1 is MNHNS, CDR2 SASEGT. V lost 3 bases, J lost 9 bases, and 15 bases lay in between. This CDR3 contains 14 residues. The CDR3 protein is CASSDMRDFCEQFF. The CDR3 DNA sequence: TGTGCCAGCAGTGACATGCGGGATTTTTGTGAGCAGTTCTTC.

This clone was picked up many times. V and J are TRBV14 and TRBJ1-3; D is unresolved. Germline assignment: CDR1 SGHDN and CDR2 FVKESK. This CDR3 region has 14 residues. Trimming pared 2 bases from V and 4 bases from J, leaving 9 bases between. CDR3 amino acids: CASSQRHLGNTIYF. The CDR3 DNA reads TGTGCCAGCAGCCAACGCCATCTAGGAAACACCATATATTTT.

The chain couples TRBV19 to TRBJ2-1; the D is unclear. Trimming took 5 bases from V and 2 from J, leaving 13 bases between them. The germline CDR1 and CDR2 sequences are LNHDA and SQIVND (reference sequence). This CDR3 comprises 15 residues. The CDR3 here is CASSLSGGTYNEQFF. Here the CDR3 DNA reads TGTGCCAGTAGTCTTTCTGGCGGAACCTACAATGAGCAGTTCTTC.

In this sample, this clone turned up many times. The chain uses TRBV5-4 and TRBJ2-5; the match to TRBD1 covers 9 bases. From germline, CDR1 is SGHNT and CDR2 YYREEE (reference sequence). The V gene end was trimmed by 2 bases and the J gene end by 5 bases; junction bases not matched to a gene: 4. CDR3 size: 14 residues. The CDR3 loop reads CASSFGTGKETQYF. The DNA for the CDR3 is TGTGCCAGCAGCTTTGGGACAGGGAAGGAGACCCAGTACTTC.

The V and J genes are TRBV5-1 and TRBJ2-1, with TRBD2 matching 11 bases. The CDR3 covers 15 residues. V shed 6 bases and J 4 bases; nucleotides not matched to a gene: 6. CDR1 and CDR2 from the germline V gene are SGHRS and YFSETQ. The CDR3 region is CASNLLAGDYNEQFF. Here the CDR3 DNA reads TGCGCCAGCAACTTACTAGCGGGGGATTACAATGAGCAGTTCTTC.

CDR3 protein: CASSLRGSGDTEAFF. The CDR3 DNA reads TGTGCCAGCAGCTTAAGGGGTAGCGGGGACACTGAAGCTTTCTTT. The chain joins TRBV7-2 to TRBJ1-1, with a tentative D call TRBD1 (5 bases). The V and J ends lost 2 bases and 3 bases respectively, with 13 bases between them. From germline, CDR1 is SGHTA and CDR2 FQGNSA. The CDR3 length is 15 residues.

The V call is TRBV5-1, the J call TRBJ1-2; D gene uncertain. Germline V gene sequence: CDR1 SGHRS, CDR2 YFSETQ. V was clipped by 0 bases and J by 3 bases, with 15 bases between them. This CDR3 comprises 16 residues. The CDR3 is CASSLAKVGDDYGYTF. The CDR3 nucleotides are TGCGCCAGCAGCTTGGCAAAGGTTGGAGACGACTATGGCTACACCTTC.

The V gene is TRBV24-1, the J gene TRBJ2-3; no firm D call. Germline V lookup: CDR1 KGHDR, CDR2 SFDVKD. V lost 7 bases and J lost 4, with 11 bases in between. The CDR3 contains 13 residues. CDR3 sequence (DNA): TGTGCCACCAGCCCGAGAGTGCCAGATACGCAGTATTTT. It is translated as CATSPRVPDTQYF.